This T cell receptor (beta chain) appears in the sequencing data of a study of blood T cells in healthy people across ages. Broader study findings: Estimates based on one million T cells were treated as lower bounds.

About this clonotype: Its antigen is unidentified.

V lost 5 bases to trimming and J lost 3 bases; unmatched junction nucleotides: 13. The germline V gene encodes CDR1 ENHRY and CDR2 SYGVKD. This CDR3 comprises 16 residues. A second roughly 7 to 12 cycle PCR used barcoded and J-beta primers. TCRdb itself ran the 5' RACE reads through MiXCR, one entry per CDR3 protein. The repertoire holds 550,000 to 750,000 distinct CDR3 sequences, with around a fifth as singletons. The origin of this receptor is a man between 65 and 80 years old in good health. The sample was blood. The chain joins TRBV10-3 to TRBJ2-7, with 7 positions matching TRBD2. This CDR3 is CAISLKIYREVYEQYF. DNA of the CDR3: TGTGCCATCAGTCTGAAGATCTACCGGGAGGTCTACGAGCAGTACTTC.